The clone carrying this TCR beta chain was counted many times. Diagnoses used clinical symptoms, serum thyroxine and TRAb, thyroid ultrasound and orbital computed tomography. This specimen comes from a study of T cells in Graves' hyperthyroidism and ophthalmopathy. The investigators amplified TCR beta CDR3 regions from RNA transcripts. When the TCR CDR3 underwent first-round RT-PCR, the HTBI primer set was used. TCRdb recomputed calls from the multiplex PCR reads with MiXCR, one row per CDR3 protein. The sample carries 300,000 to 350,000 distinct CDR3 sequences, 15% to 20% recorded once. Germline values: CDR1 MNHNS, CDR2 SASEGT. Trimming cost V 6 bases and J 9 bases, with 18 bases left between them. The CDR3 is made up of 14 amino acids.

The sequence was obtained from a woman aged 40 to 50 with Graves' ophthalmopathy. The J gene is TRBJ2-4, the V gene TRBV6-1, with D perhaps given as TRBD1 or TRBD2 (5 bases each). The specimen was blood. The CDR3 is CASSETANGGIQYF. The CDR3 DNA follows: TGTGCCAGCAGCGAGACAGCGAATGGGGGCATTCAGTACTTC.